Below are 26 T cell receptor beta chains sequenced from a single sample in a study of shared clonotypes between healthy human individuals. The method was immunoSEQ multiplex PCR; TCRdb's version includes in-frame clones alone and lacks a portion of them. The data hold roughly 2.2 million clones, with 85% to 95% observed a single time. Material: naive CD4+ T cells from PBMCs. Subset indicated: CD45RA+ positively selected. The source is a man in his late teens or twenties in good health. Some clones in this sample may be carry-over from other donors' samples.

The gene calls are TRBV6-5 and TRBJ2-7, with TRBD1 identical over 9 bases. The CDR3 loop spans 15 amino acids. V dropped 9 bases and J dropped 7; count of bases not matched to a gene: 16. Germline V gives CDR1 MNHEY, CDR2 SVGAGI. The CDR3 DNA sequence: TGTGCCAGTTGGGACAGGGCAGTTTCAGTGGGAGAGCAGTACTTC. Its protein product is CASWDRAVSVGEQYF.

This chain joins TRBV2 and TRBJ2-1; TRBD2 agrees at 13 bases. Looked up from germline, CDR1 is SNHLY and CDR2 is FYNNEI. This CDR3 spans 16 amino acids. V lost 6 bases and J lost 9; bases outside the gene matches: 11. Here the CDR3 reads CASRDRTSGSRREQFF. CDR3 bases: TGTGCCAGCAGGGATAGGACTAGCGGGAGCCGGCGTGAGCAGTTCTTC.

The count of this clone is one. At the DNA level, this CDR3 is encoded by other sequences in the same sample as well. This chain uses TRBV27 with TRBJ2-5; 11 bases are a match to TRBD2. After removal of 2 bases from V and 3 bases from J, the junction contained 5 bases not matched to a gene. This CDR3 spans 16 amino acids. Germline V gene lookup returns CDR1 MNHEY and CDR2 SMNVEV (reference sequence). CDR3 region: CASSLGAGLAEETQYF. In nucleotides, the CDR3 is TGTGCCAGCAGTTTAGGTGCGGGACTAGCGGAAGAGACCCAGTACTTC.

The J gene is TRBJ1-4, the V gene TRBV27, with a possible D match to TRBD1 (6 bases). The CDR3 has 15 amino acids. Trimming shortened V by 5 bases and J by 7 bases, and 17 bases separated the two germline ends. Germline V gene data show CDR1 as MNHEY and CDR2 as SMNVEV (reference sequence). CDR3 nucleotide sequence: TGTGCCAGCAGTCCCCTATCGGCCAGGGGTGAAAAACTGTTTTTT. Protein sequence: CASSPLSARGEKLFF.

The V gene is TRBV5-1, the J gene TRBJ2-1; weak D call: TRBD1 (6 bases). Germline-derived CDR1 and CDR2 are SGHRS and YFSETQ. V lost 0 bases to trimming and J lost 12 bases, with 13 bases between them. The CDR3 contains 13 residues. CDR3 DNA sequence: TGCGCCAGCAGCTTGGAGGGGGAAGGTGTGCAGTTCTTC. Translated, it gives CASSLEGEGVQFF.

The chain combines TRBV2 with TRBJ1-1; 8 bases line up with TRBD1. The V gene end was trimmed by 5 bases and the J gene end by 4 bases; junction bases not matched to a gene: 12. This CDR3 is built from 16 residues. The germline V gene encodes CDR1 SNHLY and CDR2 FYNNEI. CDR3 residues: CASSLGQGAFSTEAFF. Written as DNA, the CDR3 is TGTGCCAGCAGTCTAGGACAGGGCGCGTTTAGCACTGAAGCTTTCTTT.

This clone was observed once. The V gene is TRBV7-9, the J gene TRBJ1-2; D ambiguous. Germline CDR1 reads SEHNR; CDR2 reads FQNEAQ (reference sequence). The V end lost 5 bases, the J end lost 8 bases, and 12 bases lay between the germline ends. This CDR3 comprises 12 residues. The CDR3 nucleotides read TGTGCCAGCAGCCCGCAACCAATGGGCTACACCTTC. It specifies CASSPQPMGYTF.

For the CDR3, the DNA is TGTGCCAGCAGTGAAGTTGGGCTTCTTGTCTACGAGCAGTACTTC. Encoded protein: CASSEVGLLVYEQYF. The V call is TRBV6-1, the J call TRBJ2-7; no clear D. V was cut by 1 base and J by 3 bases, with 13 bases left in between. This CDR3 comprises 15 residues. Germline CDR1 is MNHNS and CDR2 is SASEGT.

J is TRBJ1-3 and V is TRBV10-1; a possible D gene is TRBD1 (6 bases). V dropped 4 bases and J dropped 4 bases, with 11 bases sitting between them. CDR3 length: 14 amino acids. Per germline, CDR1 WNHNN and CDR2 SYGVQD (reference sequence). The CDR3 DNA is TGCGCCAGCAGTGCTGGGACACCGGGAAACACCATATATTTT. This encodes CASSAGTPGNTIYF.

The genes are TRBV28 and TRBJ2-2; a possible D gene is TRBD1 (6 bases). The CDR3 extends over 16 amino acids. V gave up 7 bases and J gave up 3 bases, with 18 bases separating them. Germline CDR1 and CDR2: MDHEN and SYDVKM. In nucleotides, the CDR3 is TGTGCCAGCACCCTCCCCCGGGACACCTACACCGGGGAGCTGTTTTTT. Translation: CASTLPRDTYTGELFF.

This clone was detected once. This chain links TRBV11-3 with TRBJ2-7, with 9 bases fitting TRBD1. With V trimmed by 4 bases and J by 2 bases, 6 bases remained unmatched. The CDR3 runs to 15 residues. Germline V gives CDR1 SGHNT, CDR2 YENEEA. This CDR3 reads CASSSGTGWAYEQYF. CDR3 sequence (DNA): TGTGCCAGCAGCTCAGGGACAGGGTGGGCCTACGAGCAGTACTTC.

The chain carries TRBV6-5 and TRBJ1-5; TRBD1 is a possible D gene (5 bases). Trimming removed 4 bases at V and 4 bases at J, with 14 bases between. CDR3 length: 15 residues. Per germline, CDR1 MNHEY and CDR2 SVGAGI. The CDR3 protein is CASSSRQNSNQPQHF. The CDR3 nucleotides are TGTGCCAGCAGTTCCAGACAGAACTCAAATCAGCCCCAGCATTTT.

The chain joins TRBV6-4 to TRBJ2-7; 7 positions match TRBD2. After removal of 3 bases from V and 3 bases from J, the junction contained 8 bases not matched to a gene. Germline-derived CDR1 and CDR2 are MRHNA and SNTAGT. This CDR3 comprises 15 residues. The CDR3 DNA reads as TGTGCCAGCAGTGATCATCGGCGGGAGCTCTACGAGCAGTACTTC. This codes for CASSDHRRELYEQYF.

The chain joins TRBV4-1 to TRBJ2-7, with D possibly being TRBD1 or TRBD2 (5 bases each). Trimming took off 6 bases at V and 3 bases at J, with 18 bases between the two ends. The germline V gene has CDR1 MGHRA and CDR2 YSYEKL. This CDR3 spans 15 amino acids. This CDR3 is CASSRGSSQSYEQYF. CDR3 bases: TGCGCCAGCAGTCGGGGCTCCTCCCAGAGCTACGAGCAGTACTTC.

CDR3 loop: CASSVAAGQNTEAFF. CDR3 bases: TGTGCCAGCAGCGTAGCTGCGGGGCAGAACACTGAAGCTTTCTTT. The chain combines TRBV9 with TRBJ1-1; D may be TRBD1 (5 bases). Germline V lookup: CDR1 SGDLS, CDR2 YYNGEE. Trimming shortened V by 0 bases and J by 1 base, and 10 bases separated the two germline ends. There are 15 residues in the CDR3.

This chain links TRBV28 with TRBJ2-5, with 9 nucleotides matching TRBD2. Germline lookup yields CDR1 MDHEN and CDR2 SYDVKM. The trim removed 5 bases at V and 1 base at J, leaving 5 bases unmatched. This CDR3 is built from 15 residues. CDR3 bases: TGTGCCAGCAGTGCCCCGGGACTAGCCCAAGAGACCCAGTACTTC. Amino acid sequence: CASSAPGLAQETQYF.

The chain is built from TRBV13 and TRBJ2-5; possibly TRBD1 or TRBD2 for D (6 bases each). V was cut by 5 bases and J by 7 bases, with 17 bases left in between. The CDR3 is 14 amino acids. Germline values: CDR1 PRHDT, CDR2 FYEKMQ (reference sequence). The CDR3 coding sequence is TGTGCCAGCAGCCACCGCTCTGGGGGGCCGACCCAGTACTTC. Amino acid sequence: CASSHRSGGPTQYF.

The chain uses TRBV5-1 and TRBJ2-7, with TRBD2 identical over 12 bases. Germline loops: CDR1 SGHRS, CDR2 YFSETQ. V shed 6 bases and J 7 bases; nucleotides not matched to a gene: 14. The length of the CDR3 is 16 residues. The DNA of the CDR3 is TGCGCCAGCACCAGTGGGTTAGGACTAGCGGGACCAGAGCAGTACTTC. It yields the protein CASTSGLGLAGPEQYF.

CDR3 region: CASSLGRASHNQPQHF. CDR3 DNA sequence: TGTGCCAGCAGTTTAGGGCGGGCCAGCCATAATCAGCCCCAGCATTTT. The chain couples TRBV28 to TRBJ1-5; D gene ambiguous. The germline CDR1 and CDR2 sequences are MDHEN and SYDVKM. V lost 2 bases and J lost 4, with 15 bases in between. This CDR3 comprises 16 residues.

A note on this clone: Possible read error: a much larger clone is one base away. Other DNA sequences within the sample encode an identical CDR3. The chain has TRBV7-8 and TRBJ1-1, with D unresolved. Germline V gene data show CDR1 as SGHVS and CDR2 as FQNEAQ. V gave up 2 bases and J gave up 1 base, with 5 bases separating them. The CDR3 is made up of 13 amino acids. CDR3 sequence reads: CASSLRGNTEAFF. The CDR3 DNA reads TGTGCCAGCAGCTTAAGAGGGAACACTGAAGCTTTCTTT.

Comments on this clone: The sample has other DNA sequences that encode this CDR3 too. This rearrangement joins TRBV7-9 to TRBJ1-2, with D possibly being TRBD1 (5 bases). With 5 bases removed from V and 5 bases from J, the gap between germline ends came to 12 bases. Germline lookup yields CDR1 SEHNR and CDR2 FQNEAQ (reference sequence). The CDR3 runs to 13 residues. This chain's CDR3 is CASSLRAGYGYTF. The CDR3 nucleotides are TGTGCCAGCAGCCTTAGGGCAGGGTATGGCTACACCTTC. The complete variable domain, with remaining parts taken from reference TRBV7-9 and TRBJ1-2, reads DTGVSQNPRHKITKRGQNVTFRCDPISEHNRLYWYRQTLGQGPEFLTYFQNEAQLEKSRLLSDRFSAERPKGSFSTLEIQRTEQGDSAMYLCASSLRAGYGYTFGSGTRLTVV.

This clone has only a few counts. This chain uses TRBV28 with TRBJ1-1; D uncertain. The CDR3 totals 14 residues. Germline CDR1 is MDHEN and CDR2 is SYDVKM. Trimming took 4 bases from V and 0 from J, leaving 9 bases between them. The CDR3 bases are TGTGCCAGCAGTTCGCACGGCTTGAACACTGAAGCTTTCTTT. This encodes CASSSHGLNTEAFF.

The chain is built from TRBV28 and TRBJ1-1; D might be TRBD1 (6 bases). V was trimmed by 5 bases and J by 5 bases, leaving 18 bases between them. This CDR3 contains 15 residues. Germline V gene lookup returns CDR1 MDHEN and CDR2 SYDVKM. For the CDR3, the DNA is TGTGCCAGCAGTCCTCCCGAGACAGGAGTGACTGAAGCTTTCTTT. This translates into CASSPPETGVTEAFF. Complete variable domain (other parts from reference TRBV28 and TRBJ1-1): DVKVTQSSRYLVKRTGEKVFLECVQDMDHENMFWYRQDPGLGLRLIYFSYDVKMKEKGDIPEGYSVSREKKERFSLILESASTNQTSMYLCASSPPETGVTEAFFGQGTRLTVV.

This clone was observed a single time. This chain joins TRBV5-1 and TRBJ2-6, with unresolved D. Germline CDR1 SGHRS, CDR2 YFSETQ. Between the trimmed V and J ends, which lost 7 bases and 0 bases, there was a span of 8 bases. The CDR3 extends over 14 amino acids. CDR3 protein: CASPISSGANVLTF. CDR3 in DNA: TGCGCCAGCCCTATAAGCTCTGGGGCCAACGTCCTGACTTTC.

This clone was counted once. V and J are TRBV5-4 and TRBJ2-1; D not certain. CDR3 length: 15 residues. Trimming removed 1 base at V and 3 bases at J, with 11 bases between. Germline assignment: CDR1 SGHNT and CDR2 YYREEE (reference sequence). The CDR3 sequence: CASSLRLPDYNEQFF. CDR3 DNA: TGTGCCAGCAGCTTGCGACTCCCCGACTACAATGAGCAGTTCTTC.

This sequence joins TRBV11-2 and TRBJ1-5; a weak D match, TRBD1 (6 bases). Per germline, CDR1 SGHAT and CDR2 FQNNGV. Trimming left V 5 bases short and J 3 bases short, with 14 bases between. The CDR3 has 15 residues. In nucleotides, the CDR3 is TGTGCCAGCAGCCCTCTCCAGGGGCCCAATCAGCCCCAGCATTTT. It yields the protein CASSPLQGPNQPQHF.